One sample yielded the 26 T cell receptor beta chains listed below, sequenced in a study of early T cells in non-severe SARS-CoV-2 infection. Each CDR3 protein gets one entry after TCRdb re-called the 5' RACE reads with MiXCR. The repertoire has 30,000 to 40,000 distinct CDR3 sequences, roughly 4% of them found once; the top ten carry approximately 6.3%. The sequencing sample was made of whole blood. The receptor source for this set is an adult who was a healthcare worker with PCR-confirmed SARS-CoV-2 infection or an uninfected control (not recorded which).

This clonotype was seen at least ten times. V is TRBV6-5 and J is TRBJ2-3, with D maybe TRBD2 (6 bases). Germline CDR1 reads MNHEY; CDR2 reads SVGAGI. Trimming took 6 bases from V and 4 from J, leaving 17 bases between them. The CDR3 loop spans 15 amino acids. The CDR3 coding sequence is TGTGCCAGCAGACTAATCGGGACTTGGTCAGATACGCAGTATTTT. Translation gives CASRLIGTWSDTQYF.

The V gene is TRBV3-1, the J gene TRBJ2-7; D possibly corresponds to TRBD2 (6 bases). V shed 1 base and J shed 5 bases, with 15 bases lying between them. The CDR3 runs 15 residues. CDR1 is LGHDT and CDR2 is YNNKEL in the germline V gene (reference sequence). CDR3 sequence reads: CASSQVLVRRDEQYF. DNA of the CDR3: TGTGCCAGCAGCCAAGTATTAGTACGGAGGGACGAGCAGTACTTC.

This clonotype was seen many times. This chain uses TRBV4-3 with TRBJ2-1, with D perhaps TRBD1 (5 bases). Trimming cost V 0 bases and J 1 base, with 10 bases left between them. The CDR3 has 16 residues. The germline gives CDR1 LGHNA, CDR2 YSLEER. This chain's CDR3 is CASSQDVQGSYNEQFF. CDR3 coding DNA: TGCGCCAGCAGCCAAGATGTGCAGGGATCCTACAATGAGCAGTTCTTC.

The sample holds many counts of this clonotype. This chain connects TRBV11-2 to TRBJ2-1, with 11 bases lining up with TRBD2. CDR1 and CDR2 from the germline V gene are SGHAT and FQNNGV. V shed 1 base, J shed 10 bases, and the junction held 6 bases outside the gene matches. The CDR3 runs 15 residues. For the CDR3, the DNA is TGTGCCAGCAGCTTAGGAGGGACTAGCGGAGGAGAGCAGTTCTTC. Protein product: CASSLGGTSGGEQFF.

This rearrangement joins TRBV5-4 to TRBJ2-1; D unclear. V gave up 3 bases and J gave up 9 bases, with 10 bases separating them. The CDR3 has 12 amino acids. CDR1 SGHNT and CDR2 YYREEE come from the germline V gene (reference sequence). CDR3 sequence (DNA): TGTGCCAGCAGCTCCCGCTTCTCTGAGCAGTTCTTC. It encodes CASSSRFSEQFF.

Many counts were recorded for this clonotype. The CDR3 bases are TGCGCCAGCAGCTTGGACAGGGCGGGGCTGGACACTGAAGCTTTCTTT. Translation gives CASSLDRAGLDTEAFF. V usage is TRBV5-1 and J usage is TRBJ1-1; TRBD1 is a possible D gene (6 bases). Germline assignment: CDR1 SGHRS and CDR2 YFSETQ. Trimming shortened V by 0 bases and J by 3 bases, and 15 bases separated the two germline ends. The CDR3 contains 16 residues. Full variable domain (rest looked up from reference TRBV5-1 and TRBJ1-1): KAGVTQTPRYLIKTRGQQVTLSCSPISGHRSVSWYQQTPGQGLQFLFEYFSETQRNKGNFPGRFSGRQFSNSRSEMNVSTLELGDSALYLCASSLDRAGLDTEAFFGQGTRLTVV.

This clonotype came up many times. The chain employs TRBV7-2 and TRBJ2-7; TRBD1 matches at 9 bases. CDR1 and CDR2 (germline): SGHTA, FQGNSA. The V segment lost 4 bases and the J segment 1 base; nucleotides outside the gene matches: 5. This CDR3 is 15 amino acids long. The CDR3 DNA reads TGTGCCAGCAGCTGGACAGGGGACTTATCCTACGAGCAGTACTTC. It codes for CASSWTGDLSYEQYF.

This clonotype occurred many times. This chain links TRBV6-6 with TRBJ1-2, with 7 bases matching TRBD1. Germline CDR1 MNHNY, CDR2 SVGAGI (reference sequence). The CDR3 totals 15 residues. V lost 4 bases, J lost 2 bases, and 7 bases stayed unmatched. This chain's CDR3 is CASSSRQGINYGYTF. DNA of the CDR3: TGTGCCAGCAGTTCTCGACAGGGAATCAACTATGGCTACACCTTC.

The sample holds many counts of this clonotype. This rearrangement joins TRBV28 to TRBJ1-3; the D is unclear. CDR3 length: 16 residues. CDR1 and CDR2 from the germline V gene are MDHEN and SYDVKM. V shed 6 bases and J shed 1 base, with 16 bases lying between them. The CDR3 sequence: CASRGSLSRSGNTIYF. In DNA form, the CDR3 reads TGTGCCAGCAGAGGAAGTTTATCCCGTTCTGGAAACACCATATATTTT.

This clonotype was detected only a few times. CDR3 sequence: CASSPGHPGSTEAFF. DNA of the CDR3: TGTGCCAGCTCACCAGGCCACCCCGGGAGCACTGAAGCTTTCTTT. The rearrangement links TRBV18 to TRBJ1-1, with unresolved D. Germline V CDR1 and CDR2: KGHSH, LQKENI. Trimming removed 2 bases from V and 4 bases from J, with 14 bases in between. The CDR3 runs to 15 residues.

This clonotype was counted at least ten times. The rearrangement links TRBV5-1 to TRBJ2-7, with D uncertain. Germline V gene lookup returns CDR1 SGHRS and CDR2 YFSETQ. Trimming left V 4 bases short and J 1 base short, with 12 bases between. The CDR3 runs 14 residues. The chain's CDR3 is CASSPVAGSYEQYF. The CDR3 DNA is TGCGCCAGCAGCCCAGTGGCAGGTTCCTACGAGCAGTACTTC.

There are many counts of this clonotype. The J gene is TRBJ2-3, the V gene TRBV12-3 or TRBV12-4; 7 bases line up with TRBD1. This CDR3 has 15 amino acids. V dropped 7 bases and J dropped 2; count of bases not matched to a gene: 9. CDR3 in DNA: TGTGCCAGCACCCCGGGACAGATCGACACAGATACGCAGTATTTT. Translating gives CASTPGQIDTDTQYF.

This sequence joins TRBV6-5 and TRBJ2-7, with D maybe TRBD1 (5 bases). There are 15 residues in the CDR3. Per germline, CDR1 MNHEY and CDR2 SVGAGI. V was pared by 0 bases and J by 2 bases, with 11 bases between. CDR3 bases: TGTGCCAGCAGTTACTCGAGTCTAGGGGCCTACGAGCAGTACTTC. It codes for CASSYSSLGAYEQYF.

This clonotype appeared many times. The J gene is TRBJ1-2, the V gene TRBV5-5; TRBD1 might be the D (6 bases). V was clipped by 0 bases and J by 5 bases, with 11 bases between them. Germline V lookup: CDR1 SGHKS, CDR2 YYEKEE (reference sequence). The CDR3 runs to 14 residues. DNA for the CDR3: TGTGCCAGCAGCTTGGCAGGGGAGTTTTATGGCTACACCTTC. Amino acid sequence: CASSLAGEFYGYTF. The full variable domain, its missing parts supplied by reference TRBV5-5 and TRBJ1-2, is DAGVTQSPTHLIKTRGQQVTLRCSPISGHKSVSWYQQVLGQGPQFIFQYYEKEERGRGNFPDRFSARQFPNYSSELNVNALLLGDSALYLCASSLAGEFYGYTFGSGTRLTVV.

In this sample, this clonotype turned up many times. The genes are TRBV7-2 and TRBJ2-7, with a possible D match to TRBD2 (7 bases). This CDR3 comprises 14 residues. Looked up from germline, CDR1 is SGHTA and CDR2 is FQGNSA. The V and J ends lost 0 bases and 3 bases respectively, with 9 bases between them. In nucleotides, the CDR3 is TGTGCCAGCAGCTTAGCGGGGGGGCTCTACGAGCAGTACTTC. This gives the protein CASSLAGGLYEQYF.

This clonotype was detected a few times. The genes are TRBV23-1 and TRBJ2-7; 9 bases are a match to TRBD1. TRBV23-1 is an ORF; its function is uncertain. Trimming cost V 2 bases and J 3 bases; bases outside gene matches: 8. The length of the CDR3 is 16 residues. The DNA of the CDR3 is TGCGCCAGCAGTCAACCGGAAAGACAGGGGGTCTACGAGCAGTACTTC. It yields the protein CASSQPERQGVYEQYF.

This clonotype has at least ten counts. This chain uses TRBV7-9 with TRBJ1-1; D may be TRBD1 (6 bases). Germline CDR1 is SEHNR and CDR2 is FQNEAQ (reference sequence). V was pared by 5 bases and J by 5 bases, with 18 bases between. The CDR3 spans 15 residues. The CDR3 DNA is TGTGCCAGCAGCCGGGCCCAGGGGAGCGGGACTGAAGCTTTCTTT. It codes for CASSRAQGSGTEAFF.

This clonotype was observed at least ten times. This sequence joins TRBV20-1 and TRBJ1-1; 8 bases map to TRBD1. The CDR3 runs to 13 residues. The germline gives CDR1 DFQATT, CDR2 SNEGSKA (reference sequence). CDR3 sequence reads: CRVPDRGNTEAFF. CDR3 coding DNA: TGCAGGGTCCCAGACAGGGGAAACACTGAAGCTTTCTTT.

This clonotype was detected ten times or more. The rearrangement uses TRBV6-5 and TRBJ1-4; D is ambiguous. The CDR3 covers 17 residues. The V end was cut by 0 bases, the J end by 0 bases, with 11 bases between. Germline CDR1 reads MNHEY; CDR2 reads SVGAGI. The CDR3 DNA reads TGTGCCAGCAGTTACTCCTTGACCCATGCAACTAATGAAAAACTGTTTTTT. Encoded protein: CASSYSLTHATNEKLFF.

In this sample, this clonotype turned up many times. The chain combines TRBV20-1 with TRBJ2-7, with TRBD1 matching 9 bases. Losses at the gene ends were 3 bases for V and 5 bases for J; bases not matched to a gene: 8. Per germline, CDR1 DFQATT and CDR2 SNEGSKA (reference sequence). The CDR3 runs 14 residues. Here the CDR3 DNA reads TGCAGTGCTAGTGCCTGGGACAGGGCGGACGAGCAGTACTTC. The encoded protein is CSASAWDRADEQYF.

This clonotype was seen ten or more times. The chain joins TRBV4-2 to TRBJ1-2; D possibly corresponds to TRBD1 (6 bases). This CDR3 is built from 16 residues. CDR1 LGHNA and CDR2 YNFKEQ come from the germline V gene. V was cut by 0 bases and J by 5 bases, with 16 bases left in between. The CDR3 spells CASSQDADLGGYGYTF. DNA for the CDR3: TGTGCCAGCAGCCAAGACGCGGATTTAGGGGGATATGGCTACACCTTC.

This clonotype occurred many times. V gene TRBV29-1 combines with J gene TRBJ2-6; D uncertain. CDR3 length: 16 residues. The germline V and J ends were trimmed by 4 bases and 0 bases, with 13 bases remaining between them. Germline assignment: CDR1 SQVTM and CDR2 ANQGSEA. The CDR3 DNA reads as TGCAGCGTTGCCCTCGGGTCGAGCTCTGGGGCCAACGTCCTGACTTTC. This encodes CSVALGSSSGANVLTF.

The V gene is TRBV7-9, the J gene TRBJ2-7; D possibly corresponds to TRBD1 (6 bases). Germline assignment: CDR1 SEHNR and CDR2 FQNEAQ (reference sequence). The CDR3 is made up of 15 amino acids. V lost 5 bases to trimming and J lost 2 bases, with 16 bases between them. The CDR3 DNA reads TGTGCCAGCAGCCTCCTACTCGGGACACCCTACGAGCAGTACTTC. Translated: CASSLLLGTPYEQYF.

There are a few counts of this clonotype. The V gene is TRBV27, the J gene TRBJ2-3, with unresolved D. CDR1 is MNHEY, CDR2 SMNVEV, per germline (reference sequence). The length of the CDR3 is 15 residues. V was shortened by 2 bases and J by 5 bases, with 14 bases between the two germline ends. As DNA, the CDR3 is TGTGCCAGCAGTTTAGGGCCACGCGGCGGAGATACGCAGTATTTT. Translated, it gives CASSLGPRGGDTQYF.

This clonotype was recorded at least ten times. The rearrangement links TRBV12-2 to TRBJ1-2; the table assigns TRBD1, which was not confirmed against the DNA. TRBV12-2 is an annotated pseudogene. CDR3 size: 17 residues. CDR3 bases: TGTGCAAGTCGCTTAGCGACAACAGGGGTTCTTAACTATGGCTACACCTTC. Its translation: CASRLATTGVLNYGYTF.

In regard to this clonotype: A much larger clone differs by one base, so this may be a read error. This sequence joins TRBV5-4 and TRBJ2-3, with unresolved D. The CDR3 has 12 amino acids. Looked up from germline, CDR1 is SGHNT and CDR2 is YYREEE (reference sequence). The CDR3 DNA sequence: TGTGGCAGCAGCTTGGCCACAGATACGCAGTATTTT. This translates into CGSSLATDTQYF.